A selection of T cell receptor beta chains follows, all from one sample in a study of blood T cell repertoires in COVID-19. Produced via immunoSEQ multiplex PCR; TCRdb's table is partial and in-frame only. The sample yields 150,000 to 200,000 clones, over 75% seen once. Material for sequencing was PBMCs or T cells enriched from blood (not recorded which). These receptors originate from a woman aged 45 to 65 who had recovered from COVID-19. The CDR3 runs from the conserved cysteine through the conserved F or W. A D gene is named only where the DNA matches it firmly. Not every row has a clone size; where given, it reads once, few, many or a size class.

clone_size,d_call,v_call,j_call,cdr3_aa,cdr3_nt
.,.,TRBV12-5,TRBJ1-1,CASGPPGLNTEAFF,TGTGCTAGTGGTCCCCCCGGTTTGAACACTGAAGCTTTCTTT
.,.,TRBV6-1,TRBJ2-7,CASSESGNDYYDEQYF,TGTGCCAGCAGTGAATCGGGGAACGACTACTACGACGAGCAGTACTTC
.,.,TRBV11-2,TRBJ1-1,CASSLIKGSTEAFF,TGTGCCAGCAGCTTAATAAAGGGGTCCACTGAAGCTTTCTTT
few,.,TRBV4-2,TRBJ1-2,CASSQPPGWGYTF,TGTGCCAGCAGCCAACCCCCAGGGTGGGGCTACACCTTC
.,.,TRBV7-6,TRBJ2-1,CASSWGDEQFF,TGTGCCAGCAGCTGGGGGGATGAGCAGTTCTTC
.,TRBD1,TRBV6-5,TRBJ1-2,CASIGQGGGYTF,TGTGCCAGCATTGGACAGGGAGGAGGCTACACCTTC
.,TRBD1,TRBV27,TRBJ1-6,CASSFARGIWSPLHF,TGTGCCAGCAGTTTCGCCAGGGGGATCTGGTCACCCCTCCACTTT
.,.,TRBV27,TRBJ2-1,CASSALQGNSYNEQFF,TGTGCCAGCAGTGCATTGCAGGGGAACTCCTACAATGAGCAGTTCTTC
once,TRBD1,TRBV6-1,TRBJ2-7,CASSDWTGSEQYF,TGTGCCAGCAGTGATTGGACAGGGAGCGAGCAGTACTTC
.,TRBD1,TRBV6-5,TRBJ1-1,CASSYGTGRDAFF,TGTGCCAGCAGTTACGGGACAGGTCGGGATGCTTTCTTT
.,.,TRBV19,TRBJ2-5,CASGAQKQETQYF,TGTGCCAGTGGGGCGCAGAAACAAGAGACCCAGTACTTC
few,.,TRBV7-9,TRBJ1-1,CASSLVGAFEAFF,TGTGCCAGCAGCTTAGTGGGAGCCTTTGAAGCTTTCTTT
.,.,TRBV6-5,TRBJ1-1,CASSTGNTEAFF,TGTGCCAGCTCCACAGGGAACACTGAAGCTTTCTTT
few,TRBD2,TRBV5-1,TRBJ2-5,CASSVGTTQETQYF,TGCGCCAGCAGCGTAGGGACTACCCAAGAGACCCAGTACTTC
.,TRBD1,TRBV19,TRBJ1-1,CASSIWATGDTEAFF,TGTGCCAGTAGTATTTGGGCGACAGGGGACACTGAAGCTTTCTTT
.,.,TRBV3-1/TRBV3-2,TRBJ2-5,CASSQQSQETQYF,TGTGCCAGCAGCCAACAATCCCAAGAGACCCAGTACTTC
.,.,TRBV19,TRBJ2-1,CASTINRVGHEQFF,TGTGCCAGTACCATCAACAGGGTCGGACATGAGCAGTTCTTC
.,TRBD2,TRBV30,TRBJ2-3,CAWSNSGGYTDTQYF,TGTGCCTGGAGTAACAGCGGGGGGTACACAGATACGCAGTATTTT
.,.,TRBV6-2/TRBV6-3,TRBJ2-7,CASSRPGFYEQYF,TGTGCCAGCAGCCGTCCCGGGTTCTACGAGCAGTACTTC
.,.,TRBV4-2,TRBJ2-7,CASSQNNYEQYF,TGTGCCAGCAGCCAAAATAACTACGAGCAGTACTTC
.,TRBD2,TRBV11-3,TRBJ2-1,CASSPGTSGGEFF,TGTGCCAGCAGCCCGGGGACTAGCGGGGGGGAGTTCTTC
.,.,TRBV18,TRBJ1-1,CASSPSQRGTEAFF,TGTGCCAGCTCACCAAGCCAACGGGGCACTGAAGCTTTCTTT
.,TRBD2,TRBV7-9,TRBJ2-3,CASSQKSSGETDTQYF,TGTGCCAGCAGCCAGAAATCTAGCGGGGAAACAGATACGCAGTATTTT
.,TRBD1,TRBV5-3,TRBJ2-5,CARSQEGGPQETQYF,TGTGCCAGAAGTCAGGAAGGGGGCCCCCAAGAGACCCAGTACTTC
.,.,TRBV18,TRBJ1-1,CASSGGANTEAFF,TGTGCCAGCTCCGGTGGGGCGAACACTGAAGCTTTCTTT
.,TRBD1,TRBV5-6,TRBJ1-2,CASSFPGQDYAGYTF,TGTGCCAGCAGCTTCCCGGGACAGGATTATGCTGGCTACACCTTC
.,.,TRBV9,TRBJ1-3,CASSSGGGWNPGNTIYF,TGTGCCAGCAGCTCTGGGGGGGGTTGGAACCCTGGAAACACCATATATTTT
.,TRBD1,TRBV3-1/TRBV3-2,TRBJ1-4,CASSHLDRVSEKLFF,TGTGCCAGCAGCCACCTTGACAGGGTATCTGAAAAACTGTTTTTT
.,.,TRBV12-3/TRBV12-4,TRBJ1-1,CASRLTGDAFF,TGTGCCAGCAGGTTGACAGGCGACGCTTTCTTT
.,.,TRBV2,TRBJ2-5,CASSVSGGQETQYF,TGTGCCAGCAGTGTATCAGGAGGCCAAGAGACCCAGTACTTC
.,TRBD1,TRBV7-8,TRBJ1-1,CASSFHRGREPEAFF,TGTGCCAGCAGCTTTCACAGGGGGAGGGAACCTGAAGCTTTCTTT
.,.,TRBV5-8,TRBJ1-5,CASSLPFPDQPQHF,TGTGCCAGCAGCTTGCCCTTCCCCGATCAGCCCCAGCATTTT
.,.,TRBV5-4,TRBJ1-2,CASSWGTGGGYTF,TGTGCCAGCAGCTGGGGGACGGGGGGGGGCTACACCTTC
.,TRBD2,TRBV18,TRBJ2-7,CASSPIDSGAHEQYF,TGTGCCAGCTCACCAATAGATAGCGGGGCGCACGAGCAGTACTTC
.,TRBD1,TRBV24-1,TRBJ2-1,CATSEFGTGGYNEQFF,TGTGCCACCAGTGAATTCGGGACAGGGGGATACAATGAGCAGTTCTTC
once,TRBD1,TRBV6-2/TRBV6-3,TRBJ1-1,CASSLHQGVRKNTEAFF,TGTGCCAGCAGTCTTCACCAGGGGGTGAGAAAGAACACTGAAGCTTTCTTT
.,TRBD2,TRBV7-3,TRBJ2-1,CASSLGLAVYNEQFF,TGTGCCAGCAGCTTGGGACTAGCGGTCTACAATGAGCAGTTCTTC
.,TRBD2,TRBV7-2,TRBJ2-1,CASSLGASGGNREQFF,TGTGCCAGCAGCTTAGGGGCTAGCGGGGGGAACAGGGAGCAGTTCTTC
.,TRBD1,TRBV19,TRBJ1-4,CASSDGPHRGNEKLFF,TGTGCCAGTAGTGACGGTCCGCACAGGGGAAATGAAAAACTGTTTTTT
.,TRBD2,TRBV7-9,TRBJ2-5,CASSWGFLAGGQETQYF,TGTGCCAGCAGCTGGGGCTTTTTAGCGGGGGGCCAAGAGACCCAGTACTTC
few,TRBD1,TRBV7-2,TRBJ1-2,CASSLSQGHGYGYTF,TGTGCCAGCAGCCTGTCACAGGGGCATGGGTATGGCTACACCTTC
.,.,TRBV5-5,TRBJ1-1,CASSQSTGPEAFF,TGTGCCAGCAGCCAGTCCACAGGGCCTGAAGCTTTCTTT
.,.,TRBV6-5,TRBJ1-6,CASSLNLNSPLHF,TGTGCCAGCAGTTTAAATTTGAATTCACCCCTCCACTTT
once,TRBD1,TRBV5-1,TRBJ1-5,CASSSGTGVQPQHF,TGCGCCAGCAGCTCCGGGACAGGGGTCCAGCCCCAGCATTTT
.,TRBD2,TRBV7-2,TRBJ2-5,CASSLGSGGGAKTQYF,TGTGCCAGCAGCTTAGGCTCTGGCGGGGGGGCAAAGACCCAGTACTTC
.,TRBD1,TRBV29-1,TRBJ2-3,CSVFRTETGEADTQYF,TGCAGCGTCTTCCGAACTGAGACAGGGGAAGCAGATACGCAGTATTTT
.,.,TRBV6-5,TRBJ2-1,CASRPTDSNNEQFF,TGTGCCAGCAGACCCACTGACAGTAACAATGAGCAGTTCTTC
.,TRBD2,TRBV7-3,TRBJ2-3,CASSLQAGGMINTQYF,TGTGCCAGCAGCCTCCAGGCGGGGGGGATGATAAATACGCAGTATTTT
.,.,TRBV27,TRBJ1-5,CASSLGRFEPQHF,TGTGCCAGCAGTTTAGGGCGATTTGAGCCCCAGCATTTT
.,.,TRBV5-1,TRBJ2-1,CASSPRDRAYNEQFF,TGCGCCAGCAGCCCGCGGGACAGAGCCTACAATGAGCAGTTCTTC
few,TRBD1,TRBV5-4,TRBJ1-4,CASSPTGANEKLFF,TGTGCCAGCAGTCCGACAGGGGCTAATGAAAAACTGTTTTTT
.,TRBD1,TRBV7-3,TRBJ2-3,CASSLRDRVDTQYF,TGTGCCAGCAGCTTAAGGGACAGGGTAGATACGCAGTATTTT
once,TRBD2,TRBV3-1/TRBV3-2,TRBJ2-3,CASSQPLGGGVDTQYF,TGTGCCAGCAGCCAACCCCTGGGGGGGGGAGTAGATACGCAGTATTTT
few,.,TRBV4-1,TRBJ2-2,CASSQELPTSFTGELFF,TGCGCCAGCAGCCAAGAACTGCCTACGAGTTTCACCGGGGAGCTGTTTTTT
.,.,TRBV7-3,TRBJ2-5,CASSWGGGETQYF,TGTGCCAGCAGCTGGGGAGGGGGAGAGACCCAGTACTTC
.,.,TRBV15,TRBJ1-1,CATSRDMGRGAEAFF,TGTGCCACCAGCAGAGATATGGGGCGGGGTGCTGAAGCTTTCTTT
.,.,TRBV3-1/TRBV3-2,TRBJ1-5,CASSQLGQPNQPQHF,TGTGCCAGCAGCCAACTCGGACAGCCTAATCAGCCCCAGCATTTT
.,.,TRBV11-3,TRBJ2-3,CASSPKRSKTDTQYF,TGTGCCAGCAGCCCCAAGCGAAGTAAAACAGATACGCAGTATTTT